These 9 T cell receptor beta chains originate from one sample sequenced in a study of cytomegalovirus exposure and HLA in healthy donors. The PCR employed 60 Vbeta primers together with 13 Jbeta primers. The method was immunoSEQ multiplex PCR; TCRdb's version includes in-frame clones alone and lacks a portion of them. The sample holds roughly 160,000 clones, roughly 80% seen once. Sequenced sample: PBMCs. These TCRs come from a male donor in good health and CMV-seronegative.

The chain employs TRBV13 and TRBJ2-7, with 8 positions matching TRBD2. The CDR3 spans 16 residues. Per germline, CDR1 PRHDT and CDR2 FYEKMQ (reference sequence). Losses at the gene ends were 5 bases for V and 2 bases for J; bases not matched to a gene: 11. CDR3 in amino acids: CASSPPSGGLAYEQYF. In DNA, the CDR3 is TGTGCCAGCAGCCCACCCTCGGGGGGGCTGGCCTACGAGCAGTACTTC.

The genes are TRBV21-1 and TRBJ2-7; the DNA was not used to check the table's D call, TRBD1. TRBV21-1 constitutes a pseudogene. CDR3 length: 12 residues. CDR3 sequence: CASSKDTYEQYF. The CDR3 DNA reads as TGTGCCAGCAGCAAAGACACCTACGAGCAGTACTTC.

The CDR3 is CASSQDRGGTGELFF. The CDR3 nucleotides read TGCGCCAGCAGCCAAGATAGGGGCGGCACCGGGGAGCTGTTTTTT. The V and J genes are TRBV4-1 and TRBJ2-2; maybe TRBD1 (5 bases). Trimming removed 0 bases at V and 4 bases at J, with 9 bases between. Germline loops: CDR1 MGHRA, CDR2 YSYEKL. There are 15 residues in the CDR3.

The chain carries TRBV9 and TRBJ2-7; 9 bases match TRBD1. The J segment lost 12 bases and the V segment lost 6 bases, leaving 10 bases of the junction unmatched. The CDR3 runs to 12 residues. The germline gives CDR1 SGDLS, CDR2 YYNGEE. For the CDR3, the DNA is TGTGCCAGCACCGAGGTGGGACAGGGCCCGTACTTC. It encodes CASTEVGQGPYF.

This chain connects TRBV5-8 to TRBJ2-3; tentatively, D is TRBD2 (7 bases). V lost 0 bases and J lost 5, with 10 bases in between. This CDR3 has 14 amino acids. Germline lookup yields CDR1 SGHTS and CDR2 YDEGEE. The CDR3 nucleotides read TGTGCCAGCAGCTTGGGGGGGGGCAAAGATACGCAGTATTTT. Its protein is CASSLGGGKDTQYF.

The CDR3 reads CAISESRTGGTSEQYF. DNA of the CDR3: TGTGCCATCAGTGAGTCGAGGACAGGGGGCACTTCCGAGCAGTACTTC. This chain connects TRBV10-3 to TRBJ2-7; 11 nucleotides match TRBD1. V was clipped by 0 bases and J by 6 bases; unmatched bases: 7. CDR1 and CDR2 from the germline V gene are ENHRY and SYGVKD. The CDR3 has 16 residues.

V and J are TRBV7-2 and TRBJ1-5; D might be TRBD1 (5 bases). V lost 3 bases to trimming and J lost 6 bases, with 12 bases between them. CDR3 length: 14 amino acids. The germline CDR1 and CDR2 sequences are SGHTA and FQGNSA. CDR3 protein: CASSLQGGFQPQHF. CDR3 sequence (DNA): TGTGCCAGCAGCTTGCAGGGAGGGTTTCAGCCCCAGCATTTT.

The chain links TRBV15 to TRBJ1-5; no reliable D call. This CDR3 contains 16 residues. The germline V and J ends were trimmed by 1 base and 6 bases, with 16 bases remaining between them. CDR1 is LNHNV, CDR2 YYDKDF, per germline (reference sequence). The CDR3 DNA sequence: TGTGCCACCAGCAGAGTCACGGGCAGAGGGAGTCAGCCCCAGCATTTT. It yields the protein CATSRVTGRGSQPQHF.

The V call is TRBV4-1, the J call TRBJ1-4; 12 nucleotides align to TRBD1. Germline CDR1 reads MGHRA; CDR2 reads YSYEKL. The CDR3 extends over 18 amino acids. V gave up 4 bases and J gave up 3 bases; unmatched junction bases: 9. The CDR3 DNA follows: TGCGCCAGCAGCCCGCCCGGGACAGGGGGCGCAGCTAATGAAAAACTGTTTTTT. Its translation is CASSPPGTGGAANEKLFF.